This TCR beta chain was profiled in a study of prognosis after radiotherapy for stage I lung cancer. Study background: In 3 to 5 fractions, radiotherapy was administered as SBRT with a biologically effective dose of at least 100 Gy.

Study-wide results and limits: Lower Shannon entropy values were found after stereotactic body radiation therapy in patients who developed distant metastases.

This clonotype was counted ten times or more. The antigen remains undetermined. CDR1 SGHAT and CDR2 FQNNGV come from the germline V gene. This CDR3 region has 15 residues. The J segment lost 3 bases and the V segment lost 4 bases, leaving 7 bases of the junction unmatched. Amplification of the TCR beta CDR3 (from genomic DNA) was done by two-round multiplex PCR. Initially, in first-round PCR, primers specific to each TRBV and TRBJ gene were used. TCRdb reanalysed the multiplex PCR reads using MiXCR and keeps one entry per CDR3 protein. This sample yields more than 30,000 distinct CDR3 sequences, of which around two fifths are seen a single time; over 15% belongs to the top ten.

This specimen consisted of PBMCs, obtained before or after stereotactic body radiation therapy (not recorded which). The rearrangement links TRBV11-2 to TRBJ2-7, with 9 bases that match TRBD1. The receptor was derived from a donor over 45 with non-small cell lung cancer. DNA for the CDR3: TGTGCCAGCAGCTCCCCGGACAGGGGAATCTACGAGCAGTACTTC. Protein sequence: CASSSPDRGIYEQYF.